This T cell receptor beta chain was sequenced in a study of CD8 T cells in ankylosing spondylitis. Study results and caveats: What appeared characteristic of ankylosing spondylitis blood was a TCR beta motif of several highly homologous variants. Prior work had noted some motif variants in reactive arthritis blood and synovial fluid. Reports say disease-linked clones showed up significantly more in matched ankylosing spondylitis synovial fluid.

This clonotype was counted at least ten times. Its antigen is currently unknown. Scientists made TCR beta libraries using quantitative 5'-RACE with molecular barcodes. TCRdb processed the 5' RACE reads anew with MiXCR; each CDR3 protein has one entry. The sample shows more than 300,000 distinct CDR3 sequences, around a tenth of them seen only once. Per germline, CDR1 SNHLY and CDR2 FYNNEI. Trimming took 7 bases from V and 0 from J, leaving 9 bases between them. CDR3 size: 13 residues. This receptor was obtained from a female donor with ankylosing spondylitis or in good health (not recorded which). Sequenced input: blood, either unsorted or a sorted T cell fraction (not recorded which). The chain uses TRBV2 and TRBJ1-2, with D tentatively TRBD1 (6 bases). CDR3 sequence (DNA): TGTGCCAGCATCGGGACACCTAACTATGGCTACACCTTC. This sequence encodes CASIGTPNYGYTF. Drawing the rest from reference TRBV2 and TRBJ1-2, the complete variable domain is EPEVTQTPSHQVTQMGQEVILRCVPISNHLYFYWYRQILGQKVEFLVSFYNNEISEKSEIFDDQFSVERPDGSNFTLKIRSTKLEDSAMYFCASIGTPNYGYTFGSGTRLTVV.